Listed here are 7 T cell receptor beta chains from one sample, sequenced in a study of T-cell reconstitution after alpha-beta-depleted transplantation in children. A TCRbeta library incorporating unique molecular identifiers was prepared. TCRdb independently ran MiXCR on the PCR reads; one entry per CDR3 protein. The repertoire has a few hundred thousand distinct CDR3 sequences, approximately 10% of them found once; the top ten carry 2% to 2.5%. This specimen consisted of PBMCs from the stem cell graft donor, obtained from the stem cell graft. The receptors were sampled from a human donor who donated a stem cell graft to a child with acute lymphoblastic leukemia.

This clonotype was counted a few times. The chain couples TRBV7-9 to TRBJ1-3; no reliable D call. This CDR3 is 16 amino acids long. Trimming shortened V by 6 bases and J by 0 bases, and 15 bases separated the two germline ends. CDR1 is SEHNR, CDR2 FQNEAQ, per germline (reference sequence). CDR3 bases: TGTGCCAGCAGAACGAAGAATCCTGCCTCTGGAAACACCATATATTTT. This translates into CASRTKNPASGNTIYF.

With regard to this clonotype: A read error may produce the germline difference seen at one junction end. CDR3 sequence reads: CTSSLGQGMEKLFF. The CDR3 DNA reads as TGCACCAGCAGCTTGGGACAGGGAATGGAAAAACTGTTTTTT. The rearrangement uses TRBV5-1 and TRBJ1-4; 9 bases map to TRBD1. The CDR3 is made up of 14 amino acids. CDR1 is SGHRS and CDR2 is YFSETQ in the germline V gene.

DNA for the CDR3: TGTGCCAGCAGGAAGGGACTAGGAGAGACCCAGTACTTC. Amino acids: CASRKGLGETQYF. The chain has TRBV7-2 and TRBJ2-5, with 8 bases that match TRBD2. The V gene's germline CDR1 is SGHTA and CDR2 FQGNSA. This CDR3 has 13 amino acids. With 6 bases clipped from V and 4 bases from J, the junction kept 4 bases outside the gene matches.

The chain employs TRBV6-2 or TRBV6-3 and TRBJ2-7; D perhaps matches TRBD2 (6 bases). Per the germline V gene, CDR1 is MNHEY and CDR2 is SVGEGT. The germline V and J ends were trimmed by 4 bases and 10 bases, with 14 bases remaining between them. There are 12 residues in the CDR3. The CDR3 DNA reads TGTGCCAGCAGTTGGACGACTAGTCGACAGTACTTC. As protein: CASSWTTSRQYF.

CDR3 sequence (DNA): TGCGCCAGCAGCTTTTCGGGGCAGCACAATGAGCAGTTCTTC. The encoded protein is CASSFSGQHNEQFF. The gene calls are TRBV5-1 and TRBJ2-1; the D gene could be TRBD1 or TRBD2 (5 bases each). CDR3 length equals 14 residues. The V and J ends lost 2 bases and 5 bases respectively, with 11 bases between them. CDR1 is SGHRS, CDR2 YFSETQ, per germline.

This clonotype was observed a few times. The V gene is TRBV7-3, the J gene TRBJ2-3; 9 nucleotides agree with TRBD2. V trimming: 5 bases; J trimming: 7 bases; junction bases outside the gene matches: 7. Germline lookup yields CDR1 SGHTA and CDR2 FQGTGA. The CDR3 covers 14 residues. In DNA, the CDR3 is TGTGCCAGCAGCCGCGGGGGGGCGGGAAATACGCAGTATTTT. Protein: CASSRGGAGNTQYF.

This clonotype has ten or more counts. The chain recombines TRBV28 with TRBJ2-1; 10 bases map to TRBD2. Germline V CDR1 and CDR2: MDHEN, SYDVKM. This CDR3 has 15 residues. The J segment lost 7 bases and the V segment lost 2 bases, leaving 5 bases of the junction unmatched. This CDR3 is CASSLLAGVVNEQFF. CDR3 DNA sequence: TGTGCCAGCAGTTTACTAGCGGGAGTTGTGAATGAGCAGTTCTTC.